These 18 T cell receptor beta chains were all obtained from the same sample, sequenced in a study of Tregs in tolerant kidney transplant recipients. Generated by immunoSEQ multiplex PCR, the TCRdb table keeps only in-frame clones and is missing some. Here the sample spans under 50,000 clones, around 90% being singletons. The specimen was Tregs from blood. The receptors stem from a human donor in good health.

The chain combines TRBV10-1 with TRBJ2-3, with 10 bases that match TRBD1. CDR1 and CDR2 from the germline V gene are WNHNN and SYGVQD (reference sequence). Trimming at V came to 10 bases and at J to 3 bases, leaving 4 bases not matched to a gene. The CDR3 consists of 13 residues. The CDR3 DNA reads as TGCGCCACCGGACAGGGGGGTACAGATACGCAGTATTTT. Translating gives CATGQGGTDTQYF.

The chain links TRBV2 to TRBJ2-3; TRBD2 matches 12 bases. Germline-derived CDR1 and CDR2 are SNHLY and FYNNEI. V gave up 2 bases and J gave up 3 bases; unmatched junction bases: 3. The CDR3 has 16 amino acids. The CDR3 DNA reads TGTGCCAGCAGTGAATATGGACTAGCGGGGACAGATACGCAGTATTTT. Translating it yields CASSEYGLAGTDTQYF.

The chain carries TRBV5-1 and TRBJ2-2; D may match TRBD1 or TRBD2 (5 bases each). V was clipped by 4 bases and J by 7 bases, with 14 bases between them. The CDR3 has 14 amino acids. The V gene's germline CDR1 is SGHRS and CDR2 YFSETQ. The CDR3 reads CASSMDTGGGELFF. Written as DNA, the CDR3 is TGCGCCAGCAGCATGGACACTGGGGGCGGGGAGCTGTTTTTT. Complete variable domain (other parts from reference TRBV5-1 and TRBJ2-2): KAGVTQTPRYLIKTRGQQVTLSCSPISGHRSVSWYQQTPGQGLQFLFEYFSETQRNKGNFPGRFSGRQFSNSRSEMNVSTLELGDSALYLCASSMDTGGGELFFGEGSRLTVL.

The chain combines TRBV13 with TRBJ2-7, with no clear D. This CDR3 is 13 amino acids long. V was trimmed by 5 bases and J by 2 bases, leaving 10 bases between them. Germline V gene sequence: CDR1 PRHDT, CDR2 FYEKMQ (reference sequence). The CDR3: CASSTWPTYEQYF. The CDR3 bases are TGTGCCAGCAGCACCTGGCCAACCTACGAGCAGTACTTC.

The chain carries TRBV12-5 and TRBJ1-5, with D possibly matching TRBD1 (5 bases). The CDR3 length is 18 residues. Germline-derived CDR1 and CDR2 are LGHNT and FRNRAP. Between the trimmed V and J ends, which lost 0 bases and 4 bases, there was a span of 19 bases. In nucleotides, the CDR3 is TGTGCTAGTGGTTTGGTACGTGGGGGGAGGGGCACGAATCAGCCCCAGCATTTT. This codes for CASGLVRGGRGTNQPQHF. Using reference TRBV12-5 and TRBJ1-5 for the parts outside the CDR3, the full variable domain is DARVTQTPRHKVTEMGQEVTMRCQPILGHNTVFWYRQTMMQGLELLAYFRNRAPLDDSGMPKDRFSAEMPDATLATLKIQPSEPRDSAVYFCASGLVRGGRGTNQPQHFGDGTRLSIL.

CDR3 amino acids: CAWSSTGTRSRPFF. The CDR3 DNA is TGTGCCTGGAGTTCCACCGGGACACGGAGTCGGCCTTTTTTT. The gene calls are TRBV30 and TRBJ1-4; possibly TRBD1 for D (6 bases). This CDR3 is 14 amino acids long. CDR1 is GTSNPN and CDR2 is SVGIG in the germline V gene (reference sequence). V was cut by 2 bases and J by 17 bases, with 24 bases left in between.

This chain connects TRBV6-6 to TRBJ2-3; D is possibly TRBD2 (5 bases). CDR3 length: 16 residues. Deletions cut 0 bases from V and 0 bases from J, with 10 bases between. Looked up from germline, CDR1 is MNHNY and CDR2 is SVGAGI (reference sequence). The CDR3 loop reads CASSYSRAVSTDTQYF. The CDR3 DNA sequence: TGTGCCAGCAGTTACTCGCGGGCTGTAAGCACAGATACGCAGTATTTT.

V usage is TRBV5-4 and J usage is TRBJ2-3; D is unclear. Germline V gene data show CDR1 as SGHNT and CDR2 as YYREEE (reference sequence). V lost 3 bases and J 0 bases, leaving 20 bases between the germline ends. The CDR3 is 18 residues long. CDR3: CASSSRIGVRSSTDTQYF. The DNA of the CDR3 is TGTGCCAGCAGCTCCCGGATAGGCGTTCGTTCTAGCACAGATACGCAGTATTTT.

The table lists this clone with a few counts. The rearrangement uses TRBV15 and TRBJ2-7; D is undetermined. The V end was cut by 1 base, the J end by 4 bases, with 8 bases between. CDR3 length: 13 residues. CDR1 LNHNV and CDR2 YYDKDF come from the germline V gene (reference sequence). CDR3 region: CATSRVDGYEQYF. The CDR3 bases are TGTGCCACCAGCAGAGTCGACGGATACGAGCAGTACTTC.

DNA for the CDR3: TGCGCCAGCAGCCATGCAGAACTAAACACTGAAGCTTTCTTT. Translating gives CASSHAELNTEAFF. The gene calls are TRBV4-1 and TRBJ1-1; D ambiguous. The V gene lost 3 bases and the J gene lost 2 bases, with 10 bases spanning the gap. The CDR3 has 14 residues. Germline-derived CDR1 and CDR2 are MGHRA and YSYEKL.

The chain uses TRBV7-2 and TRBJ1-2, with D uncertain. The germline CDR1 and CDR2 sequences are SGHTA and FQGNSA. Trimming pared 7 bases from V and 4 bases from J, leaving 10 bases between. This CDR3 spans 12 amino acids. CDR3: CASTPLPYGYTF. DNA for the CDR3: TGTGCCAGCACCCCGCTACCCTATGGCTACACCTTC.

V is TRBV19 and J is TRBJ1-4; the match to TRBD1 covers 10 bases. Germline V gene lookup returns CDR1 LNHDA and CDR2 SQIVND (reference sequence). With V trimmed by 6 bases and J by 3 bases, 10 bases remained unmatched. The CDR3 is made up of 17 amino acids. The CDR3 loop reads CASRRQGATYSNEKLFF. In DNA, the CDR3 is TGTGCCAGTAGACGACAGGGGGCAACTTATTCTAATGAAAAACTGTTTTTT. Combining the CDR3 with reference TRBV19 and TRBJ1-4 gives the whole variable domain DGGITQSPKYLFRKEGQNVTLSCEQNLNHDAMYWYRQDPGQGLRLIYYSQIVNDFQKGDIAEGYSVSREKKESFPLTVTSAQKNPTAFYLCASRRQGATYSNEKLFFGSGTQLSVL.

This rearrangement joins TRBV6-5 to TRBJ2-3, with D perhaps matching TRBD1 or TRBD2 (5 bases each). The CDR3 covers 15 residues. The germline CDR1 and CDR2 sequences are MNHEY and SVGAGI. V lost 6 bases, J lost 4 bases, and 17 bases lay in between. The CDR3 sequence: CASRPPGTRADTQYF. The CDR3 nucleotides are TGTGCCAGCAGGCCGCCCGGGACCAGAGCAGATACGCAGTATTTT.

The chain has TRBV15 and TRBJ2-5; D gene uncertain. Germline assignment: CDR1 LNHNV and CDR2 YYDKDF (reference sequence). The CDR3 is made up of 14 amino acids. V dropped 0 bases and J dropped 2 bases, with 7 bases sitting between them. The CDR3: CATSREGGQETQYF. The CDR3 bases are TGTGCCACCAGCAGAGAGGGCGGACAAGAGACCCAGTACTTC. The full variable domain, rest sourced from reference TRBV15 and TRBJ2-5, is DAMVIQNPRYQVTQFGKPVTLSCSQTLNHNVMYWYQQKSSQAPKLLFHYYDKDFNNEADTPDNFQSRRPNTSFCFLDIRSPGLGDTAMYLCATSREGGQETQYFGPGTRLLVL.

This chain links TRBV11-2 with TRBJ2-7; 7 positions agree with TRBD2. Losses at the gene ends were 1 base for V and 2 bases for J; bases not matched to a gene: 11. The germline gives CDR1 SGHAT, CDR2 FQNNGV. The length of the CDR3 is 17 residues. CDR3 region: CASSLGPLGGLPYEQYF. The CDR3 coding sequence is TGTGCCAGCAGCTTAGGTCCCTTGGGGGGGTTACCCTACGAGCAGTACTTC.

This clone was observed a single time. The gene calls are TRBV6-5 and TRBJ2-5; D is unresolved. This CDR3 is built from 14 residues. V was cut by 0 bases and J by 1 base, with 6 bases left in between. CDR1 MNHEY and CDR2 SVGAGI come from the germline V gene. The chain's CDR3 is CASSYSGGQETQYF. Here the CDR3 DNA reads TGTGCCAGCAGTTACTCGGGCGGCCAAGAGACCCAGTACTTC.

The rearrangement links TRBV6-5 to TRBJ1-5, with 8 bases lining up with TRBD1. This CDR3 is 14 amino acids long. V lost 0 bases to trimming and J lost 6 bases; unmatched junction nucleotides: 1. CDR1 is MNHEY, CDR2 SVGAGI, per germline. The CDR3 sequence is CASSYSTGAQPQHF. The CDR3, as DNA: TGTGCCAGCAGTTACTCGACAGGGGCTCAGCCCCAGCATTTT.

CDR3 amino acids: CASSDLRGNTIYF. CDR3 DNA: TGTGCCAGCAGTGACCTAAGGGGAAACACCATATATTTT. The rearrangement joins TRBV2 to TRBJ1-3; D uncertain. Trimming removed 3 bases from V and 4 bases from J, with 7 bases in between. The CDR3 extends over 13 amino acids. CDR1 is SNHLY and CDR2 is FYNNEI in the germline V gene.